This T cell receptor beta chain appears in the sequencing data of a study of blood T cell repertoires in COVID-19. The overall study: Acute and convalescent COVID-19 samples came from the United States, Italy and Spain. T cells, B-cell-depleted T cells, or PBMCs provided the cDNA or gDNA that served as material.

CDR3 length: 15 amino acids. Per the germline V gene, CDR1 is SQVTM and CDR2 is ANQGSEA. Trimming took off 2 bases at V and 0 bases at J, with 12 bases between the two ends. Followed over time, Seattle patients had been enrolled while infection was active. This table comes from immunoSEQ multiplex PCR, and its TCRdb copy is limited to in-frame clones, with some not included. The repertoire holds about 160,000 clones, over 80% seen once, with 4.8% in the top ten. This clonotype was sampled from a man aged 25 to 40 with COVID-19, enrolled during active disease. The rearrangement joins TRBV29-1 to TRBJ2-3, with D possibly being TRBD2 (6 bases). The sample consisted of peripheral blood. Here the CDR3 reads CSVETRAGSTDTQYF. CDR3 DNA sequence: TGCAGCGTTGAAACCCGCGCGGGGAGCACAGATACGCAGTATTTT.